One sample yielded the 27 T cell receptor beta chains listed below, sequenced in a study of blood T cell repertoires in COVID-19. Sequenced by immunoSEQ multiplex PCR; TCRdb stores in-frame clones only, minus some. The sample holds a few hundred thousand clones; 85% to 90% are singletons and the top ten take 3.7%. The specimen sequenced was peripheral blood. These receptors were collected from a woman in her thirties or forties with acute or convalescent COVID-19.

The chain carries TRBV6-2 or TRBV6-3 and TRBJ2-7; 7 bases map to TRBD2. Germline CDR1 reads MNHEY; CDR2 reads SVGEGT. This CDR3 is built from 16 residues. V trimming: 5 bases; J trimming: 0 bases; junction bases outside the gene matches: 10. In DNA form, the CDR3 reads TGTGCCAGCAGTACCCGGGGGAGCGGGGTCTCCTACGAGCAGTACGTC. Amino acid sequence: CASSTRGSGVSYEQYV.

This clone was found once. This chain links TRBV5-5 with TRBJ1-1, with TRBD1 as a possible D gene (6 bases). CDR1 SGHKS and CDR2 YYEKEE come from the germline V gene (reference sequence). There are 12 residues in the CDR3. V was pared by 2 bases and J by 5 bases, with 7 bases between. The CDR3 loop is CASSFTGTEAFF. The CDR3 DNA follows: TGTGCCAGCAGCTTCACAGGGACTGAAGCTTTCTTT.

The chain couples TRBV28 to TRBJ2-3; a weak D match, TRBD1 (6 bases). The CDR3 sequence is 16 residues long. Germline CDR1 MDHEN, CDR2 SYDVKM. Trimming pared 7 bases from V and 3 bases from J, leaving 20 bases between. CDR3 loop: CASTNRVRLGTDTQYF. In nucleotides, the CDR3 is TGTGCCAGCACCAACAGGGTTCGACTGGGAACAGATACGCAGTATTTT.

The chain combines TRBV27 with TRBJ1-6; D is uncertain. CDR1 and CDR2 (germline): MNHEY, SMNVEV (reference sequence). The V end was cut by 6 bases, the J end by 7 bases, with 13 bases between. This CDR3 is 14 amino acids long. The DNA of the CDR3 is TGTGCCAGCAGAATCACAGCTTTAAATTCACCCCTCCACTTT. Translation gives CASRITALNSPLHF.

The chain combines TRBV7-9 with TRBJ2-1; TRBD2 is a possible D gene (6 bases). Germline CDR1 and CDR2: SEHNR and FQNEAQ (reference sequence). The CDR3 has 12 residues. The V end lost 2 bases, the J end lost 8 bases, and 7 bases lay between the germline ends. In DNA form, the CDR3 reads TGTGCCAGCAGCTTATGGAGGGATGAGCAGTTCTTC. This sequence encodes CASSLWRDEQFF.

The CDR3 sequence is CASTLNPNDRISGNTIYF. The CDR3 bases are TGCGCCAGCACCCTAAACCCAAACGACAGGATCTCTGGAAACACCATATATTTT. The chain is built from TRBV5-1 and TRBJ1-3; weak D call: TRBD1 (6 bases). V lost 6 bases and J lost 0, with 22 bases in between. The CDR3 is 18 amino acids. CDR1 is SGHRS and CDR2 is YFSETQ in the germline V gene. The complete variable domain, with remaining parts taken from reference TRBV5-1 and TRBJ1-3, reads KAGVTQTPRYLIKTRGQQVTLSCSPISGHRSVSWYQQTPGQGLQFLFEYFSETQRNKGNFPGRFSGRQFSNSRSEMNVSTLELGDSALYLCASTLNPNDRISGNTIYFGEGSWLTVV.

V and J are TRBV4-2 and TRBJ2-3, with D unresolved. The V and J ends lost 8 bases and 1 base respectively, with 13 bases between them. Per germline, CDR1 LGHNA and CDR2 YNFKEQ. There are 14 residues in the CDR3. CDR3 DNA: TGTGCCAGCGGGCTCCCGGAACGCACAGATACGCAGTATTTT. Amino acids: CASGLPERTDTQYF.

The V gene is TRBV4-1, the J gene TRBJ2-6, with D maybe TRBD2 (6 bases). In germline, CDR1 is MGHRA, CDR2 YSYEKL. V was trimmed by 2 bases and J by 4 bases, leaving 12 bases between them. The CDR3 is 16 amino acids. In DNA form, the CDR3 reads TGCGCCAGCAGCCAATCCGGGAGATCAGGGGCCAACGTCCTGACTTTC. This encodes CASSQSGRSGANVLTF.

J is TRBJ1-1 and V is TRBV18; D gene uncertain. The germline V gene encodes CDR1 KGHSH and CDR2 LQKENI. The CDR3 has 13 residues. Between the trimmed V and J ends, which lost 4 bases and 4 bases, there was a span of 10 bases. The CDR3 nucleotides read TGTGCCAGCTCACGAACGGGGAGCACTGAAGCTTTCTTT. This translates into CASSRTGSTEAFF.

The rearrangement uses TRBV6-1 and TRBJ1-3, with D unresolved. Trimming shortened V by 2 bases and J by 4 bases, and 6 bases separated the two germline ends. Germline V lookup: CDR1 MNHNS, CDR2 SASEGT. This CDR3 is 13 amino acids long. The DNA for the CDR3 is TGTGCCAGCAGTGAATGGCAGGGAAACACCATATATTTT. Amino acid sequence: CASSEWQGNTIYF.

The genes are TRBV19 and TRBJ1-1, with TRBD1 identical over 11 bases. CDR3 length equals 14 residues. V was pared by 3 bases and J by 4 bases, with 1 base of the junction left unmatched. Germline CDR1 reads LNHDA; CDR2 reads SQIVND (reference sequence). The chain's CDR3 is CASSMGTGGTEAFF. The CDR3 nucleotides read TGTGCCAGTAGTATGGGGACAGGGGGCACTGAAGCTTTCTTT.

The CDR3 is CASSAGGGAGQPQHF. The CDR3 DNA reads TGTGCCAGCAGCGCTGGAGGCGGGGCGGGGCAGCCCCAGCATTTT. V and J are TRBV9 and TRBJ1-5; tentative D call: TRBD1 (5 bases). Germline CDR1 reads SGDLS; CDR2 reads YYNGEE. The CDR3 contains 15 residues. V was trimmed by 3 bases and J by 7 bases, leaving 17 bases between them. The full variable domain, with the rest looked up from reference TRBV9 and TRBJ1-5, is DSGVTQTPKHLITATGQRVTLRCSPRSGDLSVYWYQQSLDQGLQFLIQYYNGEERAKGNILERFSAQQFPDLHSELNLSSLELGDSALYFCASSAGGGAGQPQHFGDGTRLSIL.

The V call is TRBV27, the J call TRBJ2-1; D possibly corresponds to TRBD2 (6 bases). Germline CDR1 reads MNHEY; CDR2 reads SMNVEV (reference sequence). The CDR3 has 18 amino acids. The ends were cut back, 1 base at V and 7 bases at J, with 23 bases in the middle. The CDR3 region has the DNA TGTGCCAGCAGTTTATATCCGATTTCGGGACTCCCTCGGAATGAGCAGTTCTTC. Translation: CASSLYPISGLPRNEQFF.

The genes are TRBV7-2 and TRBJ1-1; 10 bases line up with TRBD1. CDR3 length: 15 residues. Germline trimming cut 6 bases from V and 5 bases from J; bases unmatched to any gene: 9. Germline values: CDR1 SGHTA, CDR2 FQGNSA. CDR3 amino acids: CASRSDRGSGTEAFF. In nucleotides, the CDR3 is TGTGCCAGCAGATCGGACAGGGGGAGTGGTACTGAAGCTTTCTTT.

The rearrangement joins TRBV2 to TRBJ2-1; TRBD2 agrees at 13 bases. The CDR3 has 16 amino acids. The V and J ends lost 6 bases and 0 bases, in that order; junction bases with no gene match: 2. Germline V gives CDR1 SNHLY, CDR2 FYNNEI. In DNA, the CDR3 is TGTGCCAGCAGCAGACTAGCGGGGGGCTCCTACAATGAGCAGTTCTTC. Residues: CASSRLAGGSYNEQFF.

The chain carries TRBV30 and TRBJ1-2, with 8 bases identical to TRBD1. Looked up from germline, CDR1 is GTSNPN and CDR2 is SVGIG (reference sequence). CDR3 length: 15 amino acids. V was pared by 0 bases and J by 2 bases, with 5 bases of the junction left unmatched. The CDR3 loop is CAWSVRDRMNYGYTF. The CDR3 nucleotides are TGTGCCTGGAGTGTGAGGGACAGGATGAACTATGGCTACACCTTC.

Comment on this clone: At the DNA level, this CDR3 is encoded by other sequences in the same sample as well. This rearrangement joins TRBV12-3 or TRBV12-4 to TRBJ1-2; D uncertain. V lost 4 bases to trimming and J lost 5 bases, with 8 bases between them. This CDR3 is built from 12 residues. Written as DNA, the CDR3 is TGTGCCAGCAGTTCGGGGAATTATGGCTACACCTTC. It codes for CASSSGNYGYTF.

The chain carries TRBV16 and TRBJ1-2, with 8 bases lining up with TRBD1. The V gene's germline CDR1 is KGHSY and CDR2 FQNENV. Unmatched junction bases numbered 9, after V lost 4 bases and J lost 2 bases. The length of the CDR3 is 16 residues. The CDR3, as DNA: TGTGCCAGCAGCCCACTGACAGGGGAAAGGAACTATGGCTACACCTTC. Translating it yields CASSPLTGERNYGYTF.

The chain carries TRBV6-5 and TRBJ1-1; TRBD1 matches 7 bases. V lost 7 bases, J lost 4 bases, and 9 bases stayed unmatched. This CDR3 contains 14 residues. Germline V gene lookup returns CDR1 MNHEY and CDR2 SVGAGI. The CDR3 DNA sequence: TGTGCCAGCACCCTAAGGCAGGGGGGCACTGAAGCTTTCTTT. This sequence encodes CASTLRQGGTEAFF.

The rearrangement joins TRBV2 to TRBJ1-1, with D maybe TRBD1 (5 bases). Germline V CDR1 and CDR2: SNHLY, FYNNEI. The CDR3 is made up of 13 amino acids. The V end lost 5 bases, the J end lost 7 bases, and 14 bases lay between the germline ends. The CDR3 DNA reads as TGTGCCAGCAGTACGGGACTGAATATTGAAGCTTTCTTT. Its translation is CASSTGLNIEAFF.

This clone was recorded once. The chain is built from TRBV11-3 and TRBJ2-1; 10 nucleotides match TRBD2. Germline CDR1 and CDR2: SGHNT and YENEEA. V shed 1 base and J 5 bases; nucleotides not matched to a gene: 5. The CDR3 sequence is 16 residues long. The CDR3 here is CASSLGLAGGNNEQFF. The DNA of the CDR3 is TGTGCCAGCAGCTTAGGATTAGCGGGGGGAAACAATGAGCAGTTCTTC.

This rearrangement joins TRBV9 to TRBJ1-2, with D hard to call. Trimming took off 3 bases at V and 8 bases at J, with 11 bases between the two ends. There are 12 residues in the CDR3. Looked up from germline, CDR1 is SGDLS and CDR2 is YYNGEE. CDR3 bases: TGTGCCAGCAGCGAGCGGACCATGGGCTACACCTTC. It is translated as CASSERTMGYTF.

The DNA of the CDR3 is TGTGCCAGTAGTACGGACAGGTTTTCGACTGGAAACACCATATATTTT. Translated, it gives CASSTDRFSTGNTIYF. The chain carries TRBV19 and TRBJ1-3, with TRBD1 matching 7 bases. CDR1 is LNHDA and CDR2 is SQIVND in the germline V gene (reference sequence). The CDR3 has 16 amino acids. J gave up 2 bases and V 4 bases, and 8 bases lay outside the gene matches. Looking up the rest from reference TRBV19 and TRBJ1-3 gives the full variable domain: DGGITQSPKYLFRKEGQNVTLSCEQNLNHDAMYWYRQDPGQGLRLIYYSQIVNDFQKGDIAEGYSVSREKKESFPLTVTSAQKNPTAFYLCASSTDRFSTGNTIYFGEGSWLTVV.

The chain is built from TRBV5-1 and TRBJ1-4, with no clear D. From germline, CDR1 is SGHRS and CDR2 YFSETQ. The CDR3 has 14 amino acids. V was clipped by 4 bases and J by 10 bases, with 17 bases between them. The chain's CDR3 is CASSPGEGRVKLFF. The CDR3 DNA sequence: TGCGCCAGCAGCCCTGGTGAGGGTCGGGTAAAACTGTTTTTT.

The V gene is TRBV29-1, the J gene TRBJ2-1; tentatively, D is TRBD2 (6 bases). Germline lookup yields CDR1 SQVTM and CDR2 ANQGSEA. CDR3 size: 17 residues. V dropped 3 bases and J dropped 6 bases, with 24 bases sitting between them. The CDR3 reads CSVEGVVRTRDSNEQFF. The CDR3, as DNA: TGCAGCGTTGAGGGTGTAGTGCGGACAAGGGACTCCAATGAGCAGTTCTTC.

CDR3 coding DNA: TGTGCCAGCAGTGAGGGCAGGTCCCCCTCCTACAATGAGCAGTTCTTC. Amino acid sequence: CASSEGRSPSYNEQFF. J is TRBJ2-1 and V is TRBV6-1; D gene uncertain. Germline CDR1 is MNHNS and CDR2 is SASEGT. V was clipped by 3 bases and J by 0 bases, with 12 bases between them. The CDR3 length is 16 residues.

The V call is TRBV5-1, the J call TRBJ2-6; TRBD2 aligns across 10 bases. Trimming removed 5 bases from V and 0 bases from J; junction bases left unmatched: 5. Germline V CDR1 and CDR2: SGHRS, YFSETQ. The CDR3 is made up of 17 amino acids. The CDR3 nucleotides are TGCGCCAGCAGTAGGGGACTAGCGAGCTCTGGGGCCAACGTCCTGACTTTC. Its protein product is CASSRGLASSGANVLTF.